This T cell receptor beta chain appears in the sequencing data of a study of vaccination and CD4 T cells after COVID-19. Overall study findings and caveats: Convalescent patients had a median roughly 86% of reactive clones appearing only post-vaccination. Counts of SARS-CoV-2-reactive clonotypes had a median that went from roughly 21 to 40, a nonsignificant change.

Of note for this clonotype: What it recognizes is unknown.

Looked up from germline, CDR1 is SGHTA and CDR2 is FQGNSA. This CDR3 region has 12 residues. V was pared by 5 bases and J by 2 bases, with 5 bases between. With the Oncomine TCR Beta short-read assay, DNA from cultured CD4+ T cells was sequenced. One entry per CDR3 protein, called by TCRdb with MiXCR from the PCR reads. This sample carries around 21,000 distinct CDR3 sequences, more than 50% of them seen once, and the ten largest clones take around 9.6%. Treatment of the sample: roughly 11-day PBMC culture with coronavirus spike peptide pools or control peptides (ViraFEST assay). Via ViraFEST, peptide pools expanded antigen-specific T cells before TCR sequencing. Half the medium was exchanged for fresh IL-2 medium on days 3 and 7.

The sequence was obtained from a human donor who had recovered from COVID-19. The sample consisted of CD4+ T cells from blood, cultured in vitro. The chain links TRBV7-2 to TRBJ2-3; D unclear. The CDR3 DNA sequence: TGTGCCAGCAGCCCGTACACAGATACGCAGTATTTT. Protein product: CASSPYTDTQYF.